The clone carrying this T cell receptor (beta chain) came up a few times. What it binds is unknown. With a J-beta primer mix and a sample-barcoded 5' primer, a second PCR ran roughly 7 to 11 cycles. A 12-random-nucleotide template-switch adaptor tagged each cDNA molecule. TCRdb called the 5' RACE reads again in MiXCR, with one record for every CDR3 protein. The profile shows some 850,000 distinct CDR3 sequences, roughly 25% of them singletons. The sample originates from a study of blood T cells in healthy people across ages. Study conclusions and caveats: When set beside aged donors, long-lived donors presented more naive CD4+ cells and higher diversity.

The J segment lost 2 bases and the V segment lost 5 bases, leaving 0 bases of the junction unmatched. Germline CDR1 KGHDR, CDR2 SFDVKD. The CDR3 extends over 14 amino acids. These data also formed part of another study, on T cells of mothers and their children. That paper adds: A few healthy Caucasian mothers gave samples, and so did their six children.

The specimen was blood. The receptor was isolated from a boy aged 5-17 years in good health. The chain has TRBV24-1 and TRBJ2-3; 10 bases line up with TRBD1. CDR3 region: CATSGQGATDTQYF. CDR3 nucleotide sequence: TGTGCCACCAGTGGACAGGGGGCCACAGATACGCAGTATTTT.